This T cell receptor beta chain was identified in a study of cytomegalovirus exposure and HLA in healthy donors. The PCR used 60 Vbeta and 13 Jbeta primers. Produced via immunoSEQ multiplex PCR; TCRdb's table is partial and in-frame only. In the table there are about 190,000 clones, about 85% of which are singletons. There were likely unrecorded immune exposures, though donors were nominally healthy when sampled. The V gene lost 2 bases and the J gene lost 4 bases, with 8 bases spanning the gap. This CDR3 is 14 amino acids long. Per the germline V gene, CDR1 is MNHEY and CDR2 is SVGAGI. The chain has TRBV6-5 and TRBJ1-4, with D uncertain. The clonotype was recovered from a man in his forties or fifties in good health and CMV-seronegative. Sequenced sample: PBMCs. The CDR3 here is CASSYGSNNEKLFF. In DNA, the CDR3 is TGTGCCAGCAGTTACGGCAGTAATAATGAAAAACTGTTTTTT.